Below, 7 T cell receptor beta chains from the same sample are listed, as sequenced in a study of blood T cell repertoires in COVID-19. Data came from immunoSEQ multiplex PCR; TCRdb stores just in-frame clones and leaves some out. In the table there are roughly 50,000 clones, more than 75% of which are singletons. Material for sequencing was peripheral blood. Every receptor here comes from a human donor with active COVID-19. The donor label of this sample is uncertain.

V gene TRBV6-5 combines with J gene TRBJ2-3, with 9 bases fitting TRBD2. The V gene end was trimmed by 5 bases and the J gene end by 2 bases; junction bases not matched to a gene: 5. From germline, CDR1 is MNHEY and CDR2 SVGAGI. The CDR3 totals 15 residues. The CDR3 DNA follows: TGTGCCAGCAGTACAAGCGGGGGGACCACAGATACGCAGTATTTT. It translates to CASSTSGGTTDTQYF.

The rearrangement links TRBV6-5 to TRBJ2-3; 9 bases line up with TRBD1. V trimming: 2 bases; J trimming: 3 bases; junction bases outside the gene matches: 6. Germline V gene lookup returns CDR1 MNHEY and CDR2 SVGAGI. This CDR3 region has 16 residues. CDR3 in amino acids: CASSYVSGTGTDTQYF. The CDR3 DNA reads TGTGCCAGCAGTTACGTTTCCGGGACAGGGACAGATACGCAGTATTTT.

The CDR3 sequence: CASSVDWGGETQYF. CDR3 coding DNA: TGTGCCAGCAGCGTAGATTGGGGGGGAGAGACCCAGTACTTC. The genes are TRBV9 and TRBJ2-5; 7 positions match TRBD2. The CDR3 length is 14 residues. Germline lookup yields CDR1 SGDLS and CDR2 YYNGEE. V shed 0 bases, J shed 4 bases, and the junction held 3 bases outside the gene matches. Full variable domain (outside the CDR3, taken from reference TRBV9 and TRBJ2-5): DSGVTQTPKHLITATGQRVTLRCSPRSGDLSVYWYQQSLDQGLQFLIQYYNGEERAKGNILERFSAQQFPDLHSELNLSSLELGDSALYFCASSVDWGGETQYFGPGTRLLVL.

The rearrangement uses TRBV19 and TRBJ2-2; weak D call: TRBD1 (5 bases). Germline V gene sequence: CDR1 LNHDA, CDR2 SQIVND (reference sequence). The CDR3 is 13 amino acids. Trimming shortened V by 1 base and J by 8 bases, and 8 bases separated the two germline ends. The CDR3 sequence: CASSIVQGGELFF. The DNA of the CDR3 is TGTGCCAGTAGTATAGTCCAGGGAGGGGAGCTGTTTTTT.

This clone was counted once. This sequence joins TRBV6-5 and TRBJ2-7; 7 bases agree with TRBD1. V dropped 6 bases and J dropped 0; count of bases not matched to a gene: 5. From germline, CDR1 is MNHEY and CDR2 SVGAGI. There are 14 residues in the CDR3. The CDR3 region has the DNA TGTGCCAGCAGGACGCAGGGGGTCTCCTACGAGCAGTACTTC. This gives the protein CASRTQGVSYEQYF.

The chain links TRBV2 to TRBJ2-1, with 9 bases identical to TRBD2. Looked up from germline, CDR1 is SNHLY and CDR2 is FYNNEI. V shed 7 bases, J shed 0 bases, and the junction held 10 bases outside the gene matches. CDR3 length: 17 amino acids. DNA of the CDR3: TGTGCCAGCACTTCTTGGAGCGGGGGGAGCTCCTACAATGAGCAGTTCTTC. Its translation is CASTSWSGGSSYNEQFF.

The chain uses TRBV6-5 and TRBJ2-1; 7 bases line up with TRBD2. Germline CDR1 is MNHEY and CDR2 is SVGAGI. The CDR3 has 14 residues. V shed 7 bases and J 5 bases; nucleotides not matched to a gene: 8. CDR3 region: CASTSEAGHNEQFF. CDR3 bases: TGTGCCAGCACCAGCGAAGCGGGGCACAATGAGCAGTTCTTC.